A selection of T cell receptor beta chains follows, all from one sample in a study of blood T cells in healthy people across ages. TCRdb ran MiXCR on the 5' RACE reads and lists one entry per CDR3 protein. The sample has under 2 million distinct CDR3 sequences, roughly a third seen once. Sequencing was performed on blood. The receptor source for this set is a woman under 40 in good health. Both conserved end residues are part of each CDR3. The order of the fields is D gene, V gene, J gene, clone size, CDR3 protein, CDR3 DNA. The D gene is left open where the match is weak. Clone size is shown for a subset of rows, as once, few, many or a class of expanded clone.

D gene: NA; V gene: TRBV20-1; J gene: TRBJ2-5; clone size: few; CDR3 protein: CSATRDGETQYF; CDR3 DNA: TGCAGTGCTACCCGGGACGGGGAGACCCAGTACTTC
D gene: TRBD1; V gene: TRBV20-1; J gene: TRBJ1-2; clone size: few; CDR3 protein: CRMQGAHGYTF; CDR3 DNA: TGCAGGATGCAGGGGGCCCATGGCTACACCTTC
D gene: NA; V gene: TRBV12-3/TRBV12-4; J gene: TRBJ1-2; clone size: NA; CDR3 protein: CASTPRGNYGYTF; CDR3 DNA: TGTGCCAGCACACCACGGGGTAACTATGGCTACACCTTC
D gene: NA; V gene: TRBV7-9; J gene: TRBJ2-2; clone size: NA; CDR3 protein: CASSSWSPGLIRTGDLFF; CDR3 DNA: TGTGCCAGCAGCTCATGGTCCCCGGGGCTCATAAGAACCGGGGATCTGTTTTTT
D gene: TRBD2; V gene: TRBV4-2; J gene: TRBJ2-3; clone size: NA; CDR3 protein: CASSQGVAGDTQYF; CDR3 DNA: TGTGCCAGCAGCCAAGGGGTAGCGGGAGATACGCAGTATTTT
D gene: NA; V gene: TRBV20-1; J gene: TRBJ2-1; clone size: NA; CDR3 protein: CSPATSGGAPYNEQFF; CDR3 DNA: TGCAGTCCCGCGACTAGTGGGGGGGCCCCCTACAATGAGCAGTTCTTC
D gene: TRBD1; V gene: TRBV7-9; J gene: TRBJ1-2; clone size: few; CDR3 protein: CASSRRTGAPYGYTF; CDR3 DNA: TGTGCCAGCAGTCGGCGGACAGGGGCACCCTATGGCTACACCTTC
D gene: NA; V gene: TRBV5-1; J gene: TRBJ1-1; clone size: NA; CDR3 protein: CASSLIPGGYTEAFF; CDR3 DNA: TGCGCCAGCAGCTTGATTCCCGGGGGGTACACTGAAGCTTTCTTT
D gene: TRBD1; V gene: TRBV13; J gene: TRBJ1-2; clone size: NA; CDR3 protein: CASSLGGGIQGPNYGYTF; CDR3 DNA: TGTGCCAGCAGCTTAGGTGGGGGTATACAGGGGCCAAACTATGGCTACACCTTC
D gene: NA; V gene: TRBV7-3; J gene: TRBJ2-5; clone size: NA; CDR3 protein: CASSFTREETPYF; CDR3 DNA: TGTGCCAGCAGCTTTACCCGGGAAGAGACCCCGTACTTC
D gene: NA; V gene: TRBV4-2; J gene: TRBJ2-1; clone size: NA; CDR3 protein: CASSQEGLAPSSYNEQFF; CDR3 DNA: TGTGCCAGCAGCCAAGAAGGGCTAGCGCCGAGCTCCTACAATGAGCAGTTCTTC
D gene: NA; V gene: TRBV27; J gene: TRBJ2-7; clone size: NA; CDR3 protein: CASSPYSGDSSYEQYF; CDR3 DNA: TGTGCCAGCAGTCCGTATAGCGGGGACAGCTCCTACGAGCAGTACTTC
D gene: NA; V gene: TRBV10-2; J gene: TRBJ1-5; clone size: NA; CDR3 protein: CASSDNSNQPQHF; CDR3 DNA: TGCGCCAGCAGTGATAACAGCAATCAGCCCCAGCATTTT
D gene: NA; V gene: TRBV20-1; J gene: TRBJ2-1; clone size: NA; CDR3 protein: CSAREKSLYFSYNEQFF; CDR3 DNA: TGCAGTGCTAGAGAGAAGAGTCTCTATTTCTCCTACAATGAGCAGTTCTTC
D gene: TRBD2; V gene: TRBV27; J gene: TRBJ2-7; clone size: NA; CDR3 protein: CASSFSFGGRAYEQYF; CDR3 DNA: TGTGCCAGCAGTTTCTCGTTCGGCGGGAGAGCCTACGAGCAGTACTTC
D gene: TRBD1; V gene: TRBV6-5; J gene: TRBJ2-5; clone size: NA; CDR3 protein: CASSLTGEEETQYF; CDR3 DNA: TGTGCCAGCAGCTTGACAGGGGAGGAAGAGACCCAGTACTTC
D gene: NA; V gene: TRBV30; J gene: TRBJ1-6; clone size: NA; CDR3 protein: CAWMSVPPSSYNSPHHF; CDR3 DNA: TGTGCCTGGATGTCGGTTCCCCCGAGCTCCTATAATTCACCCCACCACTTT
D gene: NA; V gene: TRBV15; J gene: TRBJ2-5; clone size: NA; CDR3 protein: CATSVDRRETQYF; CDR3 DNA: TGTGCCACCAGCGTCGACAGGCGAGAGACCCAGTACTTC
D gene: NA; V gene: TRBV2; J gene: TRBJ1-5; clone size: NA; CDR3 protein: CASKADSNQPQHF; CDR3 DNA: TGTGCCAGCAAAGCGGATAGCAATCAGCCCCAGCATTTT
D gene: TRBD2; V gene: TRBV6-1; J gene: TRBJ2-3; clone size: NA; CDR3 protein: CASSEEEDAGAPTDTQYF; CDR3 DNA: TGTGCCAGCAGTGAAGAGGAGGATGCGGGAGCTCCGACAGATACGCAGTATTTT
D gene: NA; V gene: TRBV5-1; J gene: TRBJ1-2; clone size: NA; CDR3 protein: CASSPGSFPYGYTF; CDR3 DNA: TGCGCCAGCAGCCCCGGATCATTCCCCTACGGCTACACCTTC
D gene: TRBD1; V gene: TRBV7-8; J gene: TRBJ1-2; clone size: NA; CDR3 protein: CASSLRDSEYGYTF; CDR3 DNA: TGTGCCAGCAGCCTAAGGGACAGCGAATATGGCTACACCTTC
D gene: NA; V gene: TRBV5-1; J gene: TRBJ2-1; clone size: NA; CDR3 protein: CASSLAQGYVQGEQFF; CDR3 DNA: TGCGCCAGCAGCTTGGCTCAGGGCTATGTGCAGGGTGAGCAGTTCTTC
D gene: NA; V gene: TRBV12-3/TRBV12-4; J gene: TRBJ2-3; clone size: once; CDR3 protein: CASSLPKGSADTQYF; CDR3 DNA: TGTGCCAGCAGTTTACCCAAGGGTAGCGCAGATACGCAGTATTTT
D gene: NA; V gene: TRBV10-3; J gene: TRBJ2-3; clone size: NA; CDR3 protein: CAISESSGADTQYF; CDR3 DNA: TGTGCCATCAGTGAGTCGTCCGGGGCAGATACGCAGTATTTT
D gene: NA; V gene: TRBV15; J gene: TRBJ1-2; clone size: many; CDR3 protein: CATSRALMDGYTF; CDR3 DNA: TGTGCCACCAGCAGAGCACTGATGGATGGCTACACCTTC
D gene: NA; V gene: TRBV7-6; J gene: TRBJ2-4; clone size: NA; CDR3 protein: CASSPRAAAKNIQYF; CDR3 DNA: TGTGCCAGCAGCCCAAGGGCGGCAGCCAAAAACATTCAGTACTTC
D gene: TRBD1; V gene: TRBV10-2; J gene: TRBJ2-5; clone size: NA; CDR3 protein: CASGQGAINEQYF; CDR3 DNA: TGCGCCAGCGGACAGGGGGCCATCAATGAGCAGTACTTC
D gene: TRBD1; V gene: TRBV2; J gene: TRBJ2-2; clone size: few; CDR3 protein: CASRGQAAGELFF; CDR3 DNA: TGTGCCAGCAGAGGACAGGCAGCCGGGGAGCTGTTTTTT
D gene: TRBD2; V gene: TRBV5-1; J gene: TRBJ2-7; clone size: NA; CDR3 protein: CASRGSGRLHEQYF; CDR3 DNA: TGCGCCAGCCGCGGAAGCGGGAGACTCCACGAGCAGTACTTC
D gene: NA; V gene: TRBV6-5; J gene: TRBJ2-2; clone size: few; CDR3 protein: CASIPSTGANTGELFF; CDR3 DNA: TGTGCCAGCATTCCATCGACAGGCGCGAACACCGGGGAGCTGTTTTTT
D gene: TRBD2; V gene: TRBV4-1; J gene: TRBJ2-7; clone size: NA; CDR3 protein: CASSHGTSRNIYEQYF; CDR3 DNA: TGCGCCAGCAGCCACGGGACTAGCAGGAACATCTACGAGCAGTACTTC
D gene: NA; V gene: TRBV3-1; J gene: TRBJ2-7; clone size: NA; CDR3 protein: CASSRRTASNYEQYF; CDR3 DNA: TGTGCCAGCAGCCGACGGACAGCTTCTAACTACGAGCAGTACTTC
D gene: NA; V gene: TRBV10-3; J gene: TRBJ2-5; clone size: many; CDR3 protein: CAISVRTNQETQYF; CDR3 DNA: TGTGCCATCAGTGTCAGGACAAACCAAGAGACCCAGTACTTC
D gene: NA; V gene: TRBV29-1; J gene: TRBJ2-3; clone size: NA; CDR3 protein: CSVRADFADTQYF; CDR3 DNA: TGCAGCGTGAGGGCGGATTTCGCAGATACGCAGTATTTT
D gene: TRBD2; V gene: TRBV10-3; J gene: TRBJ2-7; clone size: few; CDR3 protein: CAISEASGGALNEQYF; CDR3 DNA: TGTGCCATCAGTGAGGCTAGCGGGGGGGCCCTAAACGAGCAGTACTTC
D gene: NA; V gene: TRBV6-5; J gene: TRBJ2-5; clone size: NA; CDR3 protein: CASSYLQGRQETQYF; CDR3 DNA: TGTGCCAGCAGTTACTTACAGGGAAGACAAGAGACCCAGTACTTC
D gene: TRBD1; V gene: TRBV20-1; J gene: TRBJ2-7; clone size: NA; CDR3 protein: CSARLQGAGYEQYF; CDR3 DNA: TGCAGTGCTAGACTACAGGGGGCTGGATACGAGCAGTACTTC
D gene: TRBD2; V gene: TRBV5-1; J gene: TRBJ2-1; clone size: NA; CDR3 protein: CASRLAPADNEQFF; CDR3 DNA: TGCGCCAGCCGACTAGCGCCCGCTGACAATGAGCAGTTCTTC
D gene: NA; V gene: TRBV28; J gene: TRBJ2-1; clone size: few; CDR3 protein: CASSNQRPLLISYNEQFF; CDR3 DNA: TGTGCCAGCAGTAACCAGCGACCCCTTTTAATCTCCTACAATGAGCAGTTCTTC
D gene: TRBD1; V gene: TRBV20-1; J gene: TRBJ1-2; clone size: NA; CDR3 protein: CSASSVTGRNYGYTF; CDR3 DNA: TGCAGTGCTAGCTCCGTGACAGGGAGAAACTATGGCTACACCTTC
D gene: TRBD1; V gene: TRBV7-9; J gene: TRBJ2-7; clone size: NA; CDR3 protein: CASNPGTGEYEQYF; CDR3 DNA: TGTGCCAGCAATCCGGGGACAGGGGAGTACGAGCAGTACTTC
D gene: NA; V gene: TRBV5-1; J gene: TRBJ2-5; clone size: NA; CDR3 protein: CASSSVDQETQYF; CDR3 DNA: TGCGCCAGCAGCTCGGTTGACCAAGAGACCCAGTACTTC
D gene: TRBD2; V gene: TRBV12-3/TRBV12-4; J gene: TRBJ2-1; clone size: NA; CDR3 protein: CASSPRRGGNSYNEQFF; CDR3 DNA: TGTGCCAGCAGTCCCCGACGCGGGGGAAACTCCTACAATGAGCAGTTCTTC
D gene: TRBD2; V gene: TRBV7-9; J gene: TRBJ2-3; clone size: many; CDR3 protein: CASSPAIGRRRNTDTQYF; CDR3 DNA: TGTGCCAGCAGCCCCGCGATCGGGAGGCGCCGTAACACAGATACGCAGTATTTT
D gene: NA; V gene: TRBV7-2; J gene: TRBJ2-5; clone size: NA; CDR3 protein: CASSLGPGRGQETQYF; CDR3 DNA: TGTGCCAGCAGCTTAGGGCCAGGGAGAGGCCAAGAGACCCAGTACTTC
D gene: NA; V gene: TRBV7-6; J gene: TRBJ2-1; clone size: NA; CDR3 protein: CASSTRPGRKGSNEQFF; CDR3 DNA: TGTGCCAGCAGCACCCGACCGGGGAGAAAGGGGTCCAATGAGCAGTTCTTC
D gene: NA; V gene: TRBV7-9; J gene: TRBJ2-3; clone size: many; CDR3 protein: CASSPPDSLTDTQYF; CDR3 DNA: TGTGCCAGCAGCCCTCCTGACTCCCTCACAGATACGCAGTATTTT
D gene: TRBD1; V gene: TRBV3-1; J gene: TRBJ2-1; clone size: few; CDR3 protein: CASSQAGGTGNEQFF; CDR3 DNA: TGTGCCAGCAGCCAAGCAGGGGGCACGGGCAATGAGCAGTTCTTC
D gene: TRBD1; V gene: TRBV24-1; J gene: TRBJ2-7; clone size: NA; CDR3 protein: CATSEVDRGEQYF; CDR3 DNA: TGTGCCACCAGTGAAGTGGACAGGGGAGAGCAGTACTTC
D gene: NA; V gene: TRBV4-2; J gene: TRBJ1-2; clone size: NA; CDR3 protein: CASSQQAGEGRYGYTF; CDR3 DNA: TGTGCCAGCAGCCAACAAGCGGGGGAGGGTCGTTATGGCTACACCTTC
D gene: NA; V gene: TRBV6-6; J gene: TRBJ2-1; clone size: NA; CDR3 protein: CASSLEGHNNEQFF; CDR3 DNA: TGTGCCAGCAGCCTCGAAGGACATAACAATGAGCAGTTCTTC